The following is a T cell receptor (beta chain) sequence with its context. Its cognate antigen is unknown. Per germline, CDR1 SGHVS and CDR2 FQNEAQ. V was pared by 7 bases and J by 9 bases, with 31 bases between. The CDR3 is 18 residues long. Sequencing used immunoSEQ multiplex PCR; TCRdb keeps in-frame clones, though not all of them. The sample includes approximately 38,000 clones, roughly three quarters of them seen just once. The record originates from a study of PD-1 blockade in mismatch repair-deficient tumors. Study results and limitations: Tumor-resident clones, often undetectable pretreatment in blood, expanded then contracted after pembrolizumab.

The chain combines TRBV7-8 with TRBJ2-1; D is undetermined. The clonotype was recovered from an adult with mismatch repair-deficient cancer. Sequences were derived from peripheral blood, sampled 4 weeks after starting pembrolizumab. CDR3: CASTQPSPRSRPVIEQFF. CDR3 in DNA: TGTGCCAGCACCCAACCCTCCCCCCGTAGCAGGCCCGTCATTGAGCAGTTCTTC.